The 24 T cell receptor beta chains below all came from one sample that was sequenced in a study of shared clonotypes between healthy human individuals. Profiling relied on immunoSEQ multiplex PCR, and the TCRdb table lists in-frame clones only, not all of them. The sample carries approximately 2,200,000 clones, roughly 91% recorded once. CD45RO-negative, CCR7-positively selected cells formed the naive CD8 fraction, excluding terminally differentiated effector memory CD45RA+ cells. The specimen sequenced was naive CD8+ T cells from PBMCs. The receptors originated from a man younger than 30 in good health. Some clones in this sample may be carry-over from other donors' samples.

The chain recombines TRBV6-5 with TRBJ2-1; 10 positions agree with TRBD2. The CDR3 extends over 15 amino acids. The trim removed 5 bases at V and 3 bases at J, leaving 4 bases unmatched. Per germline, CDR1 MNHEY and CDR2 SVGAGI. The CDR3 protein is CASSRGLALYNEQFF. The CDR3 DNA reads TGTGCCAGCAGTCGGGGACTAGCGCTCTACAATGAGCAGTTCTTC.

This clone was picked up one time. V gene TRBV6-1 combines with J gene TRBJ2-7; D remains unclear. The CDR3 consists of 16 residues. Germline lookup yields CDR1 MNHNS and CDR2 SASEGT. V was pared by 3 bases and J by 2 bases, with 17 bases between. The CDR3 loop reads CASSEWGGVTTYEQYF. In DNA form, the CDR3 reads TGTGCCAGCAGTGAGTGGGGTGGGGTCACCACCTACGAGCAGTACTTC.

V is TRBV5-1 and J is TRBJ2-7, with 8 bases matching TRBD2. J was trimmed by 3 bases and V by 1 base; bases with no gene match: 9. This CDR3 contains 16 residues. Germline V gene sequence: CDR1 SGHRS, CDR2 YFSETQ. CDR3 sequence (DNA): TGCGCCAGCAGCTTGACTAGCGGAAGGTGGGGCTACGAGCAGTACTTC. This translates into CASSLTSGRWGYEQYF.

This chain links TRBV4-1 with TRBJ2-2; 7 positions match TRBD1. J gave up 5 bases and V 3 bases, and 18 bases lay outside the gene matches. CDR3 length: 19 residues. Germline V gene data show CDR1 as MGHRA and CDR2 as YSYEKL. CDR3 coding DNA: TGCGCCAGCAGCCACCGAACCACAGGGGCTAGGAATAGGACCGGGGAGCTGTTTTTT. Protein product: CASSHRTTGARNRTGELFF.

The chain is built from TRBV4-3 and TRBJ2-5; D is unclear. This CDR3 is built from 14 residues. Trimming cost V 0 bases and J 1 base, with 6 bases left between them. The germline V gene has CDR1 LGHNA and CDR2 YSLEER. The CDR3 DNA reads TGCGCCAGCAGCCAAGATTGGATCCAAGAGACCCAGTACTTC. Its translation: CASSQDWIQETQYF.

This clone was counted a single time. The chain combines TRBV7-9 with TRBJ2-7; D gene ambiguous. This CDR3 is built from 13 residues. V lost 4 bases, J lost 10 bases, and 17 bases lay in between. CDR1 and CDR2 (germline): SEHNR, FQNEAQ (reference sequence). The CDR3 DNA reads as TGTGCCAGCAGCTCGGGTTCTAGGGCGGTCCAGTACTTC. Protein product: CASSSGSRAVQYF.

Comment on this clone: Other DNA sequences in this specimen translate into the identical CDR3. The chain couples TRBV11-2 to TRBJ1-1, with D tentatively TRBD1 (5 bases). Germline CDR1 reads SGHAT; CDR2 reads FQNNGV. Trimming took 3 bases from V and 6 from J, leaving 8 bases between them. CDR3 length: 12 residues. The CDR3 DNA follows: TGTGCCAGCAGCTTCGGGACGGCTGAAGCTTTCTTT. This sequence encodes CASSFGTAEAFF. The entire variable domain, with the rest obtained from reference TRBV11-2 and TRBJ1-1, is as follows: EAGVAQSPRYKIIEKRQSVAFWCNPISGHATLYWYQQILGQGPKLLIQFQNNGVVDDSQLPKDRFSAERLKGVDSTLKIQPAKLEDSAVYLCASSFGTAEAFFGQGTRLTVV.

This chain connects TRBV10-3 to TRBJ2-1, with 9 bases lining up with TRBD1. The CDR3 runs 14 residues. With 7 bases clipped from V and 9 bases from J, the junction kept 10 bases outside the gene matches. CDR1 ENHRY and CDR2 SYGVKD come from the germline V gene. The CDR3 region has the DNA TGTGCCATCAAGTGGGACAGGGCAAGCCTTGAGCAGTTCTTC. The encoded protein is CAIKWDRASLEQFF.

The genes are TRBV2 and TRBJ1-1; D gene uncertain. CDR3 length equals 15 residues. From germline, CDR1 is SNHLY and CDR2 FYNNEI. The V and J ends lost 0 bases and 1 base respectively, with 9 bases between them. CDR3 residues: CASSEAGSSNTEAFF. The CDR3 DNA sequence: TGTGCCAGCAGTGAAGCGGGCAGCTCGAACACTGAAGCTTTCTTT.

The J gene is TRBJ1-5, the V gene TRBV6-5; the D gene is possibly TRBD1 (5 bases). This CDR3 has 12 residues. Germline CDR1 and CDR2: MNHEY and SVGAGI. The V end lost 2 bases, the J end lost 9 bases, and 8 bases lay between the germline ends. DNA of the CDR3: TGTGCCAGCAGTTACCGCGGGGGGCCCCAGCATTTT. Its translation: CASSYRGGPQHF.

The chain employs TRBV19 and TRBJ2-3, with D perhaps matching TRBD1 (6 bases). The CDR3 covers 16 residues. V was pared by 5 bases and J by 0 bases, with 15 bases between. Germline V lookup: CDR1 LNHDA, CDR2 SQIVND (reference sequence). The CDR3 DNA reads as TGTGCCAGTAGTCCCCGGACAGCTTCGAGCACAGATACGCAGTATTTT. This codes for CASSPRTASSTDTQYF.

CDR3 sequence reads: CASTFHPGQGAYNEQFF. CDR3 DNA: TGTGCCAGCACTTTCCACCCGGGACAGGGGGCCTACAATGAGCAGTTCTTC. The chain employs TRBV27 and TRBJ2-1, with TRBD1 identical over 11 bases. The V gene end was trimmed by 7 bases and the J gene end by 2 bases; junction bases not matched to a gene: 10. Germline V gene lookup returns CDR1 MNHEY and CDR2 SMNVEV (reference sequence). There are 17 residues in the CDR3.

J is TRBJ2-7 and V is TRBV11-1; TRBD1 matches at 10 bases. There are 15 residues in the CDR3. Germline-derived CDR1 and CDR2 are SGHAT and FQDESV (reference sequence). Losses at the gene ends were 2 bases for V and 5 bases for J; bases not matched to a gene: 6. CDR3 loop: CASSLRDRGIHEQYF. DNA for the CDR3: TGTGCCAGCAGCTTACGGGACAGGGGTATCCACGAGCAGTACTTC.

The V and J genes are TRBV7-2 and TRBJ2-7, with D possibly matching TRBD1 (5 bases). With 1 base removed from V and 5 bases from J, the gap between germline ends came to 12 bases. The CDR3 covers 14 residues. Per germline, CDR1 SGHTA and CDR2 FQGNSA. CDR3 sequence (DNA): TGTGCCAGCAGCTTAGGCGTCAGGGTCGACGAGCAGTACTTC. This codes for CASSLGVRVDEQYF. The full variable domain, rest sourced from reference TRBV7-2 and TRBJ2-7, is GAGVSQSPSNKVTEKGKDVELRCDPISGHTALYWYRQSLGQGLEFLIYFQGNSAPDKSGLPSDRFSAERTGGSVSTLTIQRTQQEDSAVYLCASSLGVRVDEQYFGPGTRLTVT.

The CDR3 DNA reads as TGTGCCAGCAGCTTAGAGGCGACTTCCGGGTATGAGCAGTTCTTC. Amino acid sequence: CASSLEATSGYEQFF. This chain connects TRBV7-6 to TRBJ2-1; D uncertain. V gave up 1 base and J gave up 8 bases, with 15 bases separating them. Germline V gene data show CDR1 as SGHVS and CDR2 as FNYEAQ. The CDR3 has 15 amino acids.

The CDR3 nucleotides read TGTGCCACCAGCCTCGCGGGCCACGACACTGAAGCTTTCTTT. Protein product: CATSLAGHDTEAFF. The gene calls are TRBV15 and TRBJ1-1; no firm D call. Trimming cost V 5 bases and J 3 bases, with 13 bases left between them. The germline CDR1 and CDR2 sequences are LNHNV and YYDKDF (reference sequence). The length of the CDR3 is 14 residues.

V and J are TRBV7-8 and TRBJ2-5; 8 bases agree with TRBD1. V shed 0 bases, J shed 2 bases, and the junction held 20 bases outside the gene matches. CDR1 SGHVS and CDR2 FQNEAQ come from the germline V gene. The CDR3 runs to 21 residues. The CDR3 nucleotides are TGTGCCAGCAGCTTAGCGTTACAGGGGGATTTGGCTAGAGCCGTGCAAGAGACCCAGTACTTC. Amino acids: CASSLALQGDLARAVQETQYF. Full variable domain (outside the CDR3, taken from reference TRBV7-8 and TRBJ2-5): GAGVSQSPRYKVAKRGQDVALRCDPISGHVSLFWYQQALGQGPEFLTYFQNEAQLDKSGLPSDRFFAERPEGSVSTLKIQRTQQEDSAVYLCASSLALQGDLARAVQETQYFGPGTRLLVL.

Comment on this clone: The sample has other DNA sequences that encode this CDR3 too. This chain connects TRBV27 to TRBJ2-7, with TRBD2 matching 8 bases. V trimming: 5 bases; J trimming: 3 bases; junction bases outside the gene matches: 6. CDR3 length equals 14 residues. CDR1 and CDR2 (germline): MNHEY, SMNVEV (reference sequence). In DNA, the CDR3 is TGTGCCAGCAGTACGCTAGCGGGCGGCTACGAGCAGTACTTC. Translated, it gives CASSTLAGGYEQYF.

This CDR3 reads CASSPKPGLADYEQYF. The CDR3 nucleotides read TGTGCCAGCAGCCCAAAGCCGGGACTAGCGGACTACGAGCAGTACTTC. V and J are TRBV9 and TRBJ2-7, with 11 bases fitting TRBD2. Germline V gene sequence: CDR1 SGDLS, CDR2 YYNGEE. Trimming cost V 4 bases and J 3 bases; bases outside gene matches: 9. The CDR3 has 16 residues.

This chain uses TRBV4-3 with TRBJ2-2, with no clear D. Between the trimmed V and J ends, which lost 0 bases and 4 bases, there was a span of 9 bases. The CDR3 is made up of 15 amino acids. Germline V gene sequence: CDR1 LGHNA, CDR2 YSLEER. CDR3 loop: CASSQDFASTGELFF. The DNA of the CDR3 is TGCGCCAGCAGCCAAGATTTTGCTAGCACCGGGGAGCTGTTTTTT.

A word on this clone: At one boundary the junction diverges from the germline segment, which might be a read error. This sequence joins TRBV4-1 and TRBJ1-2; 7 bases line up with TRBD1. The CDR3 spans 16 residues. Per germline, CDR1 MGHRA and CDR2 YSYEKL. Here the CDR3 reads CASSQDPGTANYGYTF. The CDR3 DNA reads TGCGCCAGCAGCCAAGATCCCGGGACAGCTAATTATGGCTACACCTTC.

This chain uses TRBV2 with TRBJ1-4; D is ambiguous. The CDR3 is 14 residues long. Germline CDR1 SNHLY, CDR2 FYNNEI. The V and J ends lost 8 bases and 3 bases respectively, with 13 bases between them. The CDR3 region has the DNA TGTGCCAGCGGATCTTGGGCCGCTAATGAAAAACTGTTTTTT. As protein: CASGSWAANEKLFF.

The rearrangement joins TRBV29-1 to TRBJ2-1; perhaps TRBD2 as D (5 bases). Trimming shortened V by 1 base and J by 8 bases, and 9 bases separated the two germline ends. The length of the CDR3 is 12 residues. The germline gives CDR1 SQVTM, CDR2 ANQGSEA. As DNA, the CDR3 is TGCAGCGTTGAAGGTAGCGTCTATGAGCAGTTCTTC. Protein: CSVEGSVYEQFF.

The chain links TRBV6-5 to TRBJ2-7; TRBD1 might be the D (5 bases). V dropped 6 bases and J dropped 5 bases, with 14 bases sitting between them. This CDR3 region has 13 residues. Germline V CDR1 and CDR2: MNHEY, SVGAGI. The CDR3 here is CASSYGALDEQYF. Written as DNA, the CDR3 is TGTGCCAGCAGCTATGGGGCCCTTGACGAGCAGTACTTC.